The T cell receptor (beta chain) under discussion was sequenced for a study of T cells in Graves' hyperthyroidism and ophthalmopathy. Amplification targeted TCR beta CDR3 regions from RNA transcripts. Using the HTBI primer set, a first-round RT-PCR was run on the TCR CDR3. TCRdb processed the multiplex PCR reads anew with MiXCR; each CDR3 protein has one entry. The sample records a few hundred thousand distinct CDR3 sequences, around a sixth being singletons. The source of this sequence is a woman in her twenties or thirties with Graves' hyperthyroidism. Specimen: blood.

CDR3 coding DNA: TGTGCCAGCAGCTCAACCCAAACAGGAGATAGCAATCAGCCCCAGCATTTT. This encodes CASSSTQTGDSNQPQHF. The chain employs TRBV7-9 and TRBJ1-5, with a weak D call TRBD1 (5 bases). The CDR3 loop spans 17 amino acids. Germline CDR1 is SEHNR and CDR2 is FQNEAQ (reference sequence). V lost 4 bases and J 0 bases, leaving 16 bases between the germline ends.